The next 24 T cell receptor beta chains were all read from a single sample in a study of T-cell memory formation after mild COVID-19. From the 5' RACE reads, TCRdb called clonotypes with MiXCR, one entry per CDR3 protein. The sample lists 350,000 to 500,000 distinct CDR3 sequences, roughly 18% seen once, with roughly 21% in the top ten. Sequencing used PBMCs or a T cell subset sorted from them (not recorded which). The source is a man aged 18 to 30 who had mild COVID-19 (a few samples of this study predate the infection). Cell type and time point are not known.

This clonotype has more than one count but fewer than ten. The V and J genes are TRBV7-6 and TRBJ1-1; D is unresolved. The CDR3 length is 15 residues. Germline lookup yields CDR1 SGHVS and CDR2 FNYEAQ. Trimming took off 5 bases at V and 3 bases at J, with 16 bases between the two ends. For the CDR3, the DNA is TGTGCCAGCAGCCCCGGGAGGACTGGGGACACTGAAGCTTTCTTT. It specifies CASSPGRTGDTEAFF.

This chain joins TRBV11-2 and TRBJ2-3, with D possibly being TRBD1 (6 bases). Trimming took off 5 bases at V and 4 bases at J, with 13 bases between the two ends. The germline V gene encodes CDR1 SGHAT and CDR2 FQNNGV. The CDR3 length is 14 residues. Written as DNA, the CDR3 is TGTGCCAGCAGCCGTCGACAGGACGCAGATACGCAGTATTTT. Protein sequence: CASSRRQDADTQYF.

This sequence joins TRBV28 and TRBJ1-2; D is unclear. Looked up from germline, CDR1 is MDHEN and CDR2 is SYDVKM. CDR3 length equals 15 residues. The V end was cut by 6 bases, the J end by 3 bases, with 17 bases between. CDR3 residues: CASSFPTRGDYGYTF. CDR3 DNA sequence: TGTGCCAGCAGCTTTCCGACACGGGGAGACTATGGCTACACCTTC.

This clonotype turned up a few times. The rearrangement uses TRBV4-2 and TRBJ2-3; no definite D call. V lost 0 bases and J lost 2, with 12 bases in between. The germline gives CDR1 LGHNA, CDR2 YNFKEQ. The CDR3 extends over 16 amino acids. The CDR3 sequence is CASSQDPTVTTDTQYF. The CDR3 region has the DNA TGTGCCAGCAGCCAAGACCCTACAGTAACCACAGATACGCAGTATTTT.

The chain links TRBV5-4 to TRBJ2-4, with D uncertain. The germline V gene encodes CDR1 SGHNT and CDR2 YYREEE (reference sequence). The CDR3 sequence is 15 residues long. Trimming took off 0 bases at V and 6 bases at J, with 13 bases between the two ends. The CDR3 sequence is CASSLDLTTANIQYF. CDR3 nucleotides: TGTGCCAGCAGCTTGGATCTCACGACCGCAAACATTCAGTACTTC.

This chain links TRBV5-1 with TRBJ1-2, with a tentative D call TRBD1 (5 bases). The CDR3 spans 15 residues. Between the trimmed V and J ends, which lost 0 bases and 2 bases, there was a span of 11 bases. Per germline, CDR1 SGHRS and CDR2 YFSETQ. The CDR3 coding sequence is TGCGCCAGCAGCTTGGTTGCTAGGGACAACTATGGCTACACCTTC. This sequence encodes CASSLVARDNYGYTF. The variable domain in full, completed from reference TRBV5-1 and TRBJ1-2, reads KAGVTQTPRYLIKTRGQQVTLSCSPISGHRSVSWYQQTPGQGLQFLFEYFSETQRNKGNFPGRFSGRQFSNSRSEMNVSTLELGDSALYLCASSLVARDNYGYTFGSGTRLTVV.

This clonotype was seen a handful of times. CDR3 nucleotides: TGTGCCAGCAGTGTGCGGGGGACCACTAGCACAGATACGCAGTATTTT. The encoded protein is CASSVRGTTSTDTQYF. The chain carries TRBV2 and TRBJ2-3, with TRBD2 matching 7 bases. The junction had 7 bases not matched to a gene; V was cut back by 4 bases and J by 0 bases. CDR1 and CDR2 (germline): SNHLY, FYNNEI. This CDR3 is built from 16 residues.

The gene calls are TRBV20-1 and TRBJ2-5; 9 bases line up with TRBD1. The CDR3 consists of 14 residues. V lost 3 bases, J lost 4 bases, and 6 bases stayed unmatched. The germline V gene encodes CDR1 DFQATT and CDR2 SNEGSKA (reference sequence). The CDR3 DNA reads as TGCAGTGCTAGTGGACAGGGGTCTATAGAGACCCAGTACTTC. This encodes CSASGQGSIETQYF.

The rearrangement joins TRBV5-6 to TRBJ1-4, with D tentatively TRBD1 (6 bases). The CDR3 totals 15 residues. Looked up from germline, CDR1 is SGHDT and CDR2 is YYEEEE. V was pared by 4 bases and J by 8 bases, with 18 bases between. CDR3 bases: TGTGCCAGCAGCCACCCCCGGGACATTGGGGAAAAACTGTTTTTT. Translation gives CASSHPRDIGEKLFF.

The rearrangement links TRBV4-2 to TRBJ2-3, with D possibly TRBD2 on 6 matching bases. The CDR3 length is 16 residues. The germline V gene encodes CDR1 LGHNA and CDR2 YNFKEQ. V was trimmed by 3 bases and J by 2 bases, leaving 15 bases between them. In DNA form, the CDR3 reads TGTGCCAGCAGCCAGGGTATAGCGGACCCCACAGATACGCAGTATTTT. It encodes CASSQGIADPTDTQYF.

In its sample, this clonotype was seen a few times. The chain joins TRBV5-5 to TRBJ2-3; D is unclear. The CDR3 is 17 amino acids. The V gene's germline CDR1 is SGHKS and CDR2 YYEKEE (reference sequence). V lost 0 bases to trimming and J lost 0 bases, with 14 bases between them. The CDR3 sequence: CASSLAPLYSSTDTQYF. Written as DNA, the CDR3 is TGTGCCAGCAGCTTGGCCCCACTATACTCTAGCACAGATACGCAGTATTTT.

This clonotype was counted between two and nine times. The rearrangement links TRBV6-5 to TRBJ2-5; D unclear. Between the trimmed V and J ends, which lost 4 bases and 6 bases, there was a span of 15 bases. Germline CDR1 is MNHEY and CDR2 is SVGAGI. The CDR3 is made up of 14 amino acids. CDR3 sequence: CASSSTTKGQTQYF. CDR3 DNA sequence: TGTGCCAGCAGTTCCACGACAAAAGGGCAGACCCAGTACTTC.

Many counts were recorded for this clonotype. V is TRBV7-3 and J is TRBJ2-1; 10 nucleotides match TRBD2. Germline loops: CDR1 SGHTA, CDR2 FQGTGA. With 5 bases clipped from V and 8 bases from J, the junction kept 12 bases outside the gene matches. CDR3 length equals 16 residues. Here the CDR3 DNA reads TGTGCCAGCAGCCCTGGGAGCGGGGGGGCTTGGGATGAGCAGTTCTTC. It is translated as CASSPGSGGAWDEQFF.

This clonotype turned up a few times. This sequence joins TRBV19 and TRBJ2-1, with TRBD2 identical over 12 bases. The CDR3 is 15 residues long. Per germline, CDR1 LNHDA and CDR2 SQIVND (reference sequence). J was trimmed by 7 bases and V by 1 base; bases with no gene match: 2. CDR3 region: CASSIGGLAGNEQFF. DNA of the CDR3: TGTGCCAGTAGTATAGGCGGACTAGCGGGGAATGAGCAGTTCTTC.

This clonotype was seen more than once but under ten times. The CDR3 sequence is CASSLASLRGRTDTQYF. The CDR3 DNA reads as TGCGCCAGCAGCTTGGCCTCCCTGAGGGGGCGCACAGATACGCAGTATTTT. V gene TRBV5-1 combines with J gene TRBJ2-3; TRBD1 matches at 7 bases. Trimming removed 0 bases from V and 1 base from J; junction bases left unmatched: 8. The V gene's germline CDR1 is SGHRS and CDR2 YFSETQ. The CDR3 totals 17 residues.

The chain combines TRBV7-8 with TRBJ2-3, with unresolved D. The CDR3 runs to 16 residues. With 5 bases removed from V and 2 bases from J, the gap between germline ends came to 17 bases. CDR1 and CDR2 (germline): SGHVS, FQNEAQ. In nucleotides, the CDR3 is TGTGCCAGCAGCCAGGTACGGGTCCGCGACACAGATACGCAGTATTTT. Protein product: CASSQVRVRDTDTQYF.

There are a few counts of this clonotype. The CDR3 is CASSLGPASGNTIYF. In DNA form, the CDR3 reads TGTGCCAGCAGCCTTGGACCGGCCTCTGGAAACACCATATATTTT. The J gene is TRBJ1-3, the V gene TRBV6-2 or TRBV6-3; D gene uncertain. Germline CDR1 MNHEY, CDR2 SVGEGT. This CDR3 is built from 15 residues. Trimming pared 6 bases from V and 0 bases from J, leaving 12 bases between.

This clonotype was found a few times. This chain uses TRBV12-3 or TRBV12-4 with TRBJ2-5; 10 nucleotides match TRBD2. Trimming at V came to 5 bases and at J to 5 bases, leaving 5 bases not matched to a gene. This CDR3 is 14 amino acids long. In nucleotides, the CDR3 is TGTGCCAGCAGTGCACTAGCGGGGATCGAGACCCAGTACTTC. Translating it yields CASSALAGIETQYF.

There are many counts of this clonotype. The rearrangement joins TRBV20-1 to TRBJ2-1; D is perhaps TRBD2 (5 bases). This CDR3 is built from 11 residues. Deletions cut 5 bases from V and 4 bases from J, with 6 bases between. The germline CDR1 and CDR2 sequences are DFQATT and SNEGSKA (reference sequence). The CDR3 bases are TGCAGTGCTGAGGGATACAATGAGCAGTTCTTC. This codes for CSAEGYNEQFF.

This rearrangement joins TRBV27 to TRBJ2-5; the D gene is possibly TRBD1 (5 bases). The CDR3 totals 14 residues. Trimming cost V 2 bases and J 4 bases, with 11 bases left between them. CDR1 and CDR2 from the germline V gene are MNHEY and SMNVEV (reference sequence). As DNA, the CDR3 is TGTGCCAGCAGTTTAATGTCAGGGTTAGAGACCCAGTACTTC. This gives the protein CASSLMSGLETQYF.

CDR3 sequence (DNA): TGTGCCAGCAGCGAGGAGGGGGTACCCAATCAGCCCCAGCATTTT. This encodes CASSEEGVPNQPQHF. The V gene is TRBV9, the J gene TRBJ1-5, with D possibly matching TRBD1 (6 bases). Trimming removed 3 bases from V and 3 bases from J, with 13 bases in between. Germline CDR1 reads SGDLS; CDR2 reads YYNGEE. CDR3 length: 15 residues.

The CDR3 coding sequence is TGTGCCAGCAGTTTAGGTTTTGGGGACCCTTCCGGGGCCAACGTCCTGACTTTC. The encoded protein is CASSLGFGDPSGANVLTF. V usage is TRBV12-3 or TRBV12-4 and J usage is TRBJ2-6; D might be TRBD1 or TRBD2, each matching 5 bases. V was shortened by 1 base and J by 4 bases, with 17 bases between the two germline ends. The CDR3 covers 18 residues.

In DNA form, the CDR3 reads TGTGCCCAAGGAGGGCCAGGCACCTTTTACAATGAGCAGTTCTTC. It codes for CAQGGPGTFYNEQFF. The genes are TRBV7-9 and TRBJ2-1, with D possibly TRBD2 on 6 matching bases. This CDR3 spans 15 amino acids. Trimming removed 11 bases at V and 4 bases at J, with 21 bases between. The V gene's germline CDR1 is SEHNR and CDR2 FQNEAQ (reference sequence).

This clonotype was found a few times. The chain has TRBV11-2 and TRBJ2-1; D is unresolved. Germline V gene data show CDR1 as SGHAT and CDR2 as FQNNGV. V lost 1 base and J 8 bases, leaving 6 bases between the germline ends. The CDR3 consists of 12 residues. CDR3 DNA sequence: TGTGCCAGCAGCTTAGTGGCCTATGAGCAGTTCTTC. Translating it yields CASSLVAYEQFF.